The 3 T cell receptor beta chains reported below all come from one sample, sequenced in a study of Graves' ophthalmopathy and Graves' hyperthyroidism. The sequenced template was RNA, covering the TCR beta CDR3 region. HTBI-primed first-round RT-PCR preceded second-round multiplex PCR. TCRdb reanalysed the multiplex PCR reads using MiXCR and keeps one entry per CDR3 protein. The sample contains more than 550,000 distinct CDR3 sequences, over 40% of which appear only once. The sample comprised peripheral blood. These receptors all stem from an adult man with Graves' ophthalmopathy.

On this clonotype itself: Lacking the conserved final phenylalanine or tryptophan, this CDR3 likely reflects a read error. The limits of the CDR3 on the DNA are not certain, so only TCRdb's listed CDR3 is given. This chain connects TRBV7-8 to TRBJ1-3; the tabulated D call, TRBD1, remains unverified against the DNA. Both ends counted, the CDR3 spans 11 residues. From germline, CDR1 is SGHVS and CDR2 FQNEAQ. The chain's CDR3 is CASTRPGHPST.

Concerning this clonotype: The CDR3 carries no conserved terminal phenylalanine or tryptophan, so it likely arises from a read error. The DNA is left out, because the CDR3 cannot be placed on it with certainty; the CDR3 is given as TCRdb lists it. The rearrangement joins TRBV7-2 to TRBJ1-3; the table names TRBD1, a call not compared with the DNA. Germline CDR1 is SGHTA and CDR2 is FQGNSA. A total of 11 residues make up the CDR3, ends included. CDR3 sequence reads: CASSPKTGTNT.

Concerning this clonotype itself: At one boundary the junction diverges from the germline segment, which might be a read error. This chain joins TRBV10-3 and TRBJ2-2; tentative D call: TRBD1 (6 bases). Germline V CDR1 and CDR2: ENHRY, SYGVKD. The CDR3 extends over 16 amino acids. The CDR3 reads CAISESFTGNNNEQFF. Here the CDR3 DNA reads TGTGCCATCAGTGAGTCCTTCACAGGGAATAACAATGAGCAGTTTTTT.